The sample holds many counts of the clone carrying this T cell receptor (beta chain). The data derive from a study of T cells after yellow fever vaccination. TCRdb re-called the 5' RACE reads with MiXCR, one entry per CDR3 protein. There are about 400,000 distinct CDR3 sequences in the sample; approximately 6% occur only once, and around 16% lies in the top ten. Germline assignment: CDR1 SEHNR and CDR2 FQNEAQ (reference sequence). The CDR3 sequence is 14 residues long. The junction had 6 bases not matched to a gene; V was cut back by 5 bases and J by 6 bases. Sequenced material: PBMCs, taken 5 days after the yellow fever booster vaccination. This TCR derives from a man younger than 45 who received the YFV17D yellow fever vaccine. The V gene is TRBV7-9, the J gene TRBJ2-3; 9 bases are shared with TRBD2. The CDR3 bases are TGTGCCAGCAGCCCCGGGACTAGCAGGGATACGCAGTATTTT. This translates into CASSPGTSRDTQYF.